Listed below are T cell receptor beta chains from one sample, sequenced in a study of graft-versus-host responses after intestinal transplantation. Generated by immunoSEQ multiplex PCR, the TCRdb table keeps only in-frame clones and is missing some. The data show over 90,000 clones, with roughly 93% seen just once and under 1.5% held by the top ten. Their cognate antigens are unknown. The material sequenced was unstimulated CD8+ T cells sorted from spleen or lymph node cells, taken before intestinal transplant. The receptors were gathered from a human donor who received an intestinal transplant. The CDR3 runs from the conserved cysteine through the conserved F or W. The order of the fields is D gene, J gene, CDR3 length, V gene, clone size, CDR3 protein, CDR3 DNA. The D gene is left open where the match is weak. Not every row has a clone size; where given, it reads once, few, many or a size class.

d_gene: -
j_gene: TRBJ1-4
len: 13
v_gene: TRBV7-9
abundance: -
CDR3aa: CASSLMGDEKLFF
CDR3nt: TGTGCCAGCAGCTTAATGGGTGATGAAAAACTGTTTTTT

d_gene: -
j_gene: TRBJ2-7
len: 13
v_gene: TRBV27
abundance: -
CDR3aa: CASSLGTHYEQYF
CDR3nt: TGTGCCAGCAGTTTAGGGACCCACTACGAGCAGTACTTC

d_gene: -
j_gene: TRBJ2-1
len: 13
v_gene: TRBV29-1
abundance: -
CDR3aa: CSVGGAQYNEQFF
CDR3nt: TGCAGCGTTGGGGGGGCGCAGTACAATGAGCAGTTCTTC

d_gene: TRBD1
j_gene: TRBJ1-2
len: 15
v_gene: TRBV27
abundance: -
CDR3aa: CASSVIRGSTDGYTF
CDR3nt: TGTGCCAGCAGTGTAATCAGGGGGTCTACTGATGGCTACACCTTC

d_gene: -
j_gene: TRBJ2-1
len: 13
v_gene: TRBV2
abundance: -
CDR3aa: CASSVAANNEQFF
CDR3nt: TGTGCCAGCAGTGTTGCCGCTAACAATGAGCAGTTCTTC

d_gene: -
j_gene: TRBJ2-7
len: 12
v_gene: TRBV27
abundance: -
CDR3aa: CATSRGPYEQYF
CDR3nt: TGTGCCACCTCCCGGGGCCCCTACGAGCAGTACTTC

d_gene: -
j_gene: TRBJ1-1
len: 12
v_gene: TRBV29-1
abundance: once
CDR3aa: CSVRVRVTEAFF
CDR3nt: TGCAGCGTTCGAGTTAGAGTCACTGAAGCTTTCTTT

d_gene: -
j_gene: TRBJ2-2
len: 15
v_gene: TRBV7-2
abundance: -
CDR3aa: CASSLEGLWAGELFF
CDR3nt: TGTGCCAGCAGCTTAGAAGGGTTGTGGGCCGGGGAGCTGTTTTTT

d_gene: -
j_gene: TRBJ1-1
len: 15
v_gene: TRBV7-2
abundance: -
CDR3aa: CASSRVTDSNTEAFF
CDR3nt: TGTGCCAGCTCAAGGGTAACAGATTCAAACACTGAAGCTTTCTTT

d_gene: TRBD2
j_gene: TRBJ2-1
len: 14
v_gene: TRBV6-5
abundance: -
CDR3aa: CASKNGGAYNEQFF
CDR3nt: TGTGCCAGCAAAAACGGGGGGGCCTACAATGAGCAGTTCTTC

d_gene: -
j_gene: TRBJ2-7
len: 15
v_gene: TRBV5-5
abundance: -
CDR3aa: CASRPQAGGYYEQYF
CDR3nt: TGTGCCAGCAGACCCCAGGCCGGCGGGTACTACGAGCAGTACTTC

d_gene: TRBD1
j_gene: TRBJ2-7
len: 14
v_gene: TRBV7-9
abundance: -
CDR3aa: CASSPDRSSYEQYF
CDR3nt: TGTGCCAGCAGCCCGGACAGGAGCTCCTACGAGCAGTACTTC

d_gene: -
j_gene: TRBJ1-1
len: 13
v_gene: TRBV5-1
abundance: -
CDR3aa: CASSFSGNTEAFF
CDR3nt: TGCGCCAGCAGCTTTTCCGGGAACACTGAAGCTTTCTTT

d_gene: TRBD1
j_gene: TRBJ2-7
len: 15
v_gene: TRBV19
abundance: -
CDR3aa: CASSIGTGSLDEQYF
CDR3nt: TGTGCCAGTAGTATCGGGACAGGGTCTTTGGACGAGCAGTACTTC

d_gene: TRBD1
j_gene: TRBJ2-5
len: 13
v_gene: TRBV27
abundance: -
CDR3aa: CASSPTGVASQYF
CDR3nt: TGTGCCAGCAGTCCTACAGGGGTAGCGTCCCAGTACTTC